Presented here are 22 T cell receptor beta chains from one specimen sequenced in a study of T cells expressing NK-cell markers. TCRdb reanalyzed the 5' RACE reads and collapses them to one entry per CDR3 protein, without DNA. The sample table includes about 380,000 distinct CDR3 sequences. The sample was blood T cells: a sorted CD56 or NKG2C T cell subset, CD4+ or CD8+ T cells, or bulk PBMC T cells (not recorded which). The source is a man aged 18-69 years in good health.

The gene calls are TRBV7-8 and TRBJ2-3; checking the TCRdb D call of TRBD1 is not possible without DNA. The CDR3 has 17 amino acids. Looked up from germline, CDR1 is SGHVS and CDR2 is FQNEAQ. This chain's CDR3 is CASSERPWARATDTQYF.

The rearrangement uses TRBV6-1 and TRBJ2-1; TCRdb reports TRBD2, a call that lacks DNA to check it against. In germline, CDR1 is MNHNS, CDR2 SASEGT. The CDR3 loop spans 14 amino acids. The CDR3 region is CASTEGRLMNEQFF.

This chain joins TRBV5-1 and TRBJ2-3. Germline V CDR1 and CDR2: SGHRS, YFSETQ. The CDR3 loop spans 12 amino acids. CDR3 protein: CASSNPRDTQYF.

The chain has TRBV7-9 and TRBJ1-1; TCRdb outputs TRBD1, but without DNA this stays unchecked. The CDR3 sequence is 13 residues long. CDR1 is SEHNR and CDR2 is FQNEAQ in the germline V gene (reference sequence). The CDR3 sequence is CASSWGVGGEAFF.

V and J are TRBV11-2 and TRBJ2-5. The length of the CDR3 is 13 residues. Per germline, CDR1 SGHAT and CDR2 FQNNGV. CDR3 loop: CASSQETTTAQYF.

V usage is TRBV27 and J usage is TRBJ2-2. The CDR3 contains 14 residues. The germline CDR1 and CDR2 sequences are MNHEY and SMNVEV (reference sequence). The CDR3 loop is CASSSRGITGELFF.

This chain connects TRBV30 to TRBJ2-2. The CDR3 totals 16 residues. The germline V gene encodes CDR1 GTSNPN and CDR2 SVGIG (reference sequence). The CDR3 here is CAWNYRRDANTGELFF. Supplemented by reference TRBV30 and TRBJ2-2, the full variable domain reads SQTIHQWPATLVQPVGSPLSLECTVEGTSNPNLYWYRQAAGRGLQLLFYSVGIGQISSEVPQNLSASRPQDRQFILSSKKLLLSDSGFYLCAWNYRRDANTGELFFGEGSRLTVL.

The rearrangement joins TRBV20-1 to TRBJ2-1; TCRdb selects TRBD1, and the lack of DNA leaves this call unchecked. This CDR3 comprises 16 residues. In germline, CDR1 is DFQATT, CDR2 SNEGSKA (reference sequence). The CDR3 loop is CSASQWGGRTYNEQFF.

The chain recombines TRBV5-1 with TRBJ2-5. The length of the CDR3 is 17 residues. Germline-derived CDR1 and CDR2 are SGHRS and YFSETQ. This CDR3 is CASSLWPGSSGQETQYF.

This rearrangement joins TRBV19 to TRBJ2-5; the D gene TCRdb calls, TRBD2, cannot be checked with no DNA. CDR3 length: 15 residues. Germline V gene sequence: CDR1 LNHDA, CDR2 SQIVND (reference sequence). CDR3 loop: CASSSDLALKGTQYF.

This chain uses TRBV28 with TRBJ2-7; TCRdb proposes TRBD1, but this gene call is untestable without DNA. This CDR3 region has 13 residues. Looked up from germline, CDR1 is MDHEN and CDR2 is SYDVKM. The CDR3 spells CASLGAGVYEQYF. Using reference TRBV28 and TRBJ2-7 for the parts outside the CDR3, the full variable domain is DVKVTQSSRYLVKRTGEKVFLECVQDMDHENMFWYRQDPGLGLRLIYFSYDVKMKEKGDIPEGYSVSREKKERFSLILESASTNQTSMYLCASLGAGVYEQYFGPGTRLTVT.

The rearrangement joins TRBV7-2 to TRBJ1-5; the TCRdb D gene call, TRBD1, has no DNA to confirm it. Germline V lookup: CDR1 SGHTA, CDR2 FQGNSA. This CDR3 is 14 amino acids long. The CDR3 loop reads CASSLAPGPNPQHF. The variable domain in full, with the rest retrieved from reference TRBV7-2 and TRBJ1-5, is GAGVSQSPSNKVTEKGKDVELRCDPISGHTALYWYRQSLGQGLEFLIYFQGNSAPDKSGLPSDRFSAERTGGSVSTLTIQRTQQEDSAVYLCASSLAPGPNPQHFGDGTRLSIL.

The chain links TRBV12-3 or TRBV12-4 to TRBJ2-3. The CDR3 runs 15 residues. The chain's CDR3 is CASSLAGLAGDTQYF.

This sequence joins TRBV6-1 and TRBJ2-3; there is no DNA to check the TCRdb D call of TRBD1. Germline V gives CDR1 MNHNS, CDR2 SASEGT. The CDR3 loop spans 16 amino acids. CDR3 region: CASSTGTGRGPDTQYF.

This rearrangement joins TRBV29-1 to TRBJ2-5; TCRdb names TRBD2, which stays unverified in the absence of DNA. Per the germline V gene, CDR1 is SQVTM and CDR2 is ANQGSEA. The CDR3 extends over 14 amino acids. CDR3 sequence reads: CSVKQRGAGETQYF.

The V and J genes are TRBV6-1 and TRBJ2-3; TCRdb's D gene call, TRBD2, goes unchecked for lack of DNA. Looked up from germline, CDR1 is MNHNS and CDR2 is SASEGT. This CDR3 comprises 17 residues. The CDR3 loop is CASSPRRLAGITDTQYF.

CDR3 region: CASSFSGQSAFF. V usage is TRBV5-1 and J usage is TRBJ1-1; TCRdb lists TRBD1, though no DNA is available to test this call. CDR3 length: 12 residues. Germline-derived CDR1 and CDR2 are SGHRS and YFSETQ.

The V call is TRBV5-1, the J call TRBJ2-1; the TCRdb call, TRBD1, lacks DNA for checking. Germline V lookup: CDR1 SGHRS, CDR2 YFSETQ. The CDR3 is 16 residues long. Here the CDR3 reads CASSLSRQADGGEQFF.

V and J are TRBV2 and TRBJ1-2. Germline loops: CDR1 SNHLY, CDR2 FYNNEI. The CDR3 contains 14 residues. CDR3 sequence reads: CASSTTSAGYGYTF.

V usage is TRBV2 and J usage is TRBJ2-1; with no DNA, the TCRdb D assignment of TRBD1 cannot be verified. The CDR3 totals 15 residues. Germline CDR1 SNHLY, CDR2 FYNNEI. The CDR3 loop is CASSPGQGMGDEQFF. Using reference TRBV2 and TRBJ2-1 for the parts outside the CDR3, the full variable domain is EPEVTQTPSHQVTQMGQEVILRCVPISNHLYFYWYRQILGQKVEFLVSFYNNEISEKSEIFDDQFSVERPDGSNFTLKIRSTKLEDSAMYFCASSPGQGMGDEQFFGPGTRLTVL.

The chain carries TRBV5-1 and TRBJ2-5; TCRdb gives TRBD1 as the D gene, but with no DNA this cannot be confirmed. The length of the CDR3 is 16 residues. CDR1 and CDR2 (germline): SGHRS, YFSETQ. Here the CDR3 reads CASSLVGPPLQETQYF.

The CDR3 reads CASRETGPAVYDTQYF. The J gene is TRBJ2-3, the V gene TRBV6-1; the TCRdb D gene call, TRBD1, has no DNA to confirm it. The CDR3 covers 16 residues. CDR1 is MNHNS and CDR2 is SASEGT in the germline V gene.